The entry that follows covers one T cell receptor beta chain sequence. Its matching antigen is unknown. Germline trimming cut 7 bases from V and 5 bases from J; bases unmatched to any gene: 8. CDR1 MRHNA and CDR2 SNTAGT come from the germline V gene. This CDR3 has 15 amino acids. Sampling of blood occurred at baseline, cycle 4 day 1, and cycle 7 day 1. TCRdb keeps only in-frame clones here, not all; method: immunoSEQ multiplex PCR. The sample holds around 110,000 clones, 75% to 95% seen once. The sample belongs to a study of OX40 agonist ivuxolimab in advanced cancers. The wider study: Ivuxolimab, an antibody acting as an agonist of OX40 (CD134), was used to treat patients. Points from the study as a whole: Researchers did not establish what antigens the expanded peripheral T cells target. Both CD4+ and CD8+ T cell populations in blood had undergone clonal expansion by week 6 at 0.1 to 3.0 mg/kg.

This sequence was found in an adult with an advanced solid tumor such as melanoma, head and neck, liver or kidney cancer. This chain uses TRBV6-4 with TRBJ2-1, with 10 bases matching TRBD2. The input for sequencing was CD4+ or CD8+ T cells sorted from blood, taken in a trial of the OX40 agonist ivuxolimab. The CDR3 nucleotides read TGTGCCAGCAAGATAACTAGCGGGGCCAACAATGAGCAGTTCTTC. Amino acid sequence: CASKITSGANNEQFF.